This TCR beta chain was captured in a study of blood T cell repertoires in COVID-19. This clone was counted once. Participants came from roughly 25 US areas, aged about 18 to 95 years. Participant-reported clinical history was the basis for cohort assignment. Trimming shortened V by 5 bases and J by 8 bases, and 9 bases separated the two germline ends. CDR1 and CDR2 (germline): MNHEY, SVGAGI. This CDR3 is 11 amino acids long. The authors' processing: Estimates of nucleated cell counts were drawn from the amplification of reference gene primers. Data came from immunoSEQ multiplex PCR; TCRdb stores just in-frame clones and leaves some out. V, J and clone size reflect that table, while D and trimming were determined from the DNA. The data hold some 140,000 clones, with about 81% observed a single time.

The receptor was derived from a man between 40 and 49 years old with acute COVID-19. The V gene is TRBV6-5, the J gene TRBJ1-1; D is possibly TRBD1 (6 bases). The sequenced material came from PBMCs or T cells enriched from blood (not recorded which). The CDR3 protein is CASSPGTEAFF. CDR3 in DNA: TGTGCCAGCAGTCCCGGGACAGAAGCTTTCTTT.